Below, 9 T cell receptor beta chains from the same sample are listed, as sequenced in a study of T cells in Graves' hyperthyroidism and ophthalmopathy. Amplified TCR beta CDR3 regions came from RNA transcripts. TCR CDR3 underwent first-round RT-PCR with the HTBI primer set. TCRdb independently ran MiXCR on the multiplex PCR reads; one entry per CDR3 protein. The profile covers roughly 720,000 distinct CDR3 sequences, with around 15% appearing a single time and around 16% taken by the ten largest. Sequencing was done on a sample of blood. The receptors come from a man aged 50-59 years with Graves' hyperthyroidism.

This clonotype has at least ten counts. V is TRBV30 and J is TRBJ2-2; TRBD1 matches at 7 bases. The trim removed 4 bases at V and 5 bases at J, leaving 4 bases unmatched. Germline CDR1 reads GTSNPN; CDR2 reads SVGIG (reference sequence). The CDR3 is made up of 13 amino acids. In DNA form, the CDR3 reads TGTGCCTGGAACAGGGGCGGGACCGGGGAGCTGTTTTTT. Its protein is CAWNRGGTGELFF.

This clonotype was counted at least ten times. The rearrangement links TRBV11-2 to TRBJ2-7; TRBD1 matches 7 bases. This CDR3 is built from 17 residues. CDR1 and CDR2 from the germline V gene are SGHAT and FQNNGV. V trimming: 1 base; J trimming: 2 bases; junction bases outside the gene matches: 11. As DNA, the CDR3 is TGTGCCAGCAGCTTAGTCCCTTCGGCAGGGGGACCCTACGAGCAGTACTTC. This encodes CASSLVPSAGGPYEQYF.

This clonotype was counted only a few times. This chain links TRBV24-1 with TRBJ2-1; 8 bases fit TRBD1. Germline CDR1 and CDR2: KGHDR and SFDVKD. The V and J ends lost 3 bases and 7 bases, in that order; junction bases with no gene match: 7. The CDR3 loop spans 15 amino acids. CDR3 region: CATSDRQGIRNEQFF. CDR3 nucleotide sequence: TGTGCCACCAGTGATCGACAGGGGATTAGGAATGAGCAGTTCTTC.

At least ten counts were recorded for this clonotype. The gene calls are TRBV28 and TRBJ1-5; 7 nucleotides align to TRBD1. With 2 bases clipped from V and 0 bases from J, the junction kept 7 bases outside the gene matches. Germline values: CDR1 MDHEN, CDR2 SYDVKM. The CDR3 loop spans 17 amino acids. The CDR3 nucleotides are TGTGCCAGCAGTTTAGGCAGGGGGAGGATTAGCAATCAGCCCCAGCATTTT. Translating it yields CASSLGRGRISNQPQHF.

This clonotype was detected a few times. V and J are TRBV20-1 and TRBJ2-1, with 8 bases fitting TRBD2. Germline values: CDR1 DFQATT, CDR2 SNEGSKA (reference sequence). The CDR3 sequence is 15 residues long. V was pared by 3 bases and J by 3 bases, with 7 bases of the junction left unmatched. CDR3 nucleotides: TGCAGTGCTAGGCTGGCGGGAGGCAACTACAATGAGCAGTTCTTC. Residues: CSARLAGGNYNEQFF.

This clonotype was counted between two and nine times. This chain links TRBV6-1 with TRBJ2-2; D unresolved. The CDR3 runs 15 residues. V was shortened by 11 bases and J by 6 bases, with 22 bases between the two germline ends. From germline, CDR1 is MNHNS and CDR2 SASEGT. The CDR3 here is CALKYAFFVPGELFF. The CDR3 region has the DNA TGTGCCCTCAAGTATGCCTTCTTCGTTCCCGGGGAGCTGTTTTTT.

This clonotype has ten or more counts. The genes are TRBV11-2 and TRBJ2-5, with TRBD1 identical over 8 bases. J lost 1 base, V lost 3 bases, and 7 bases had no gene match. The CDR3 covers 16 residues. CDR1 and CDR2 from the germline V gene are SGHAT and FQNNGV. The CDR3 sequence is CASSFGRGRSQETQYF. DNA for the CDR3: TGTGCCAGCAGCTTTGGCAGGGGGCGATCCCAAGAGACCCAGTACTTC.

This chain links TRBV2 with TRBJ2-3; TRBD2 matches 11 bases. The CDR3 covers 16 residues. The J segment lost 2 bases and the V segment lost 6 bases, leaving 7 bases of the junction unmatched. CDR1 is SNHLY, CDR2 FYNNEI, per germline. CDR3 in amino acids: CASSKGLAEYTDTQYF. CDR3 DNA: TGTGCCAGCAGCAAGGGACTAGCGGAGTACACAGATACGCAGTATTTT.

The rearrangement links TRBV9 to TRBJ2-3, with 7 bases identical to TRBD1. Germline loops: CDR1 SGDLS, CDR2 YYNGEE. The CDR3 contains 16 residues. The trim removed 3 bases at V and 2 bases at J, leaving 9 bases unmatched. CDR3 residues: CASSGLRGQNTDTQYF. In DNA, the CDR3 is TGTGCCAGCAGCGGCCTAAGGGGGCAAAACACAGATACGCAGTATTTT.